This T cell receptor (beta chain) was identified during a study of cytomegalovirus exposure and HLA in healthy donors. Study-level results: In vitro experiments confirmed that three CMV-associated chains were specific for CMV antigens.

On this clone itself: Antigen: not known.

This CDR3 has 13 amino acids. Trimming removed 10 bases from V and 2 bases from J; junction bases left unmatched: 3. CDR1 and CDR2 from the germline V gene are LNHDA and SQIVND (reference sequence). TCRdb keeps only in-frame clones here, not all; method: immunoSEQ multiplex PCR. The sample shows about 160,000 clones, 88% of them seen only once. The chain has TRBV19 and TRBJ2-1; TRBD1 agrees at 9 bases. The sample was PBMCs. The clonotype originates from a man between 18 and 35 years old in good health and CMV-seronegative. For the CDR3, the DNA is TGTGCCACCAGGGACAGGGCCTACAATGAGCAGTTCTTC. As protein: CATRDRAYNEQFF.